The T cell receptor beta chain under discussion was sequenced for a study of cytomegalovirus exposure and HLA in healthy donors. Study at large: Drawn from HLA-typed donors, some 80 million unique TCRs were held in an early data release.

Only a few counts were recorded for this clone. Its antigen is undetermined. The study ran its PCR with 60 Vbeta and 13 Jbeta primers. The repertoire was sequenced with immunoSEQ multiplex PCR; TCRdb's copy has only in-frame clones and lacks some. The sample has roughly 97,000 clones; approximately 9% are singletons. Despite likely unrecorded immune exposures, the donors were nominally healthy at the time of sampling. Study-wide findings and caveats: Sequencing depth roughly uniform across donors was assumed in presence/absence analyses. Per published accounts, TCR beta sequences correctly predicted the HLA-A and HLA-B alleles of most subjects.

V was trimmed by 1 base and J by 4 bases, leaving 13 bases between them. This CDR3 region has 15 residues. CDR1 and CDR2 from the germline V gene are SEHNR and FQNEAQ (reference sequence). The gene calls are TRBV7-9 and TRBJ1-1; weak D call: TRBD1 (6 bases). Sequenced sample: PBMCs. The receptor comes from a man in his fifties or sixties in good health and CMV-seropositive. CDR3 DNA: TGTGCCAGCAGCTTAGGGGCGGGGGGCCGCACTGAAGCTTTCTTT. Encoded protein: CASSLGAGGRTEAFF.